The rows below give T cell receptor beta chains drawn from one sample of a study of shared clonotypes between healthy human individuals. The assay was immunoSEQ multiplex PCR, and TCRdb's table has in-frame clones only and misses some. The sample includes around 1.1 million clones, around 77% of them seen just once. Sample: memory CD4+ T cells from PBMCs. Receptors were obtained from a man aged 18 to 35 in good health. Some clones in this sample may be carry-over from other donors' samples. Both conserved end residues are part of each CDR3. Fields, in order: V gene, D gene, clone size, J gene, CDR3 DNA, CDR3 protein. The D gene is left open where the match is weak. Rows give clone size only sometimes, using once, few, many, or a class for an expanded clone.

TRBV15	.	.	TRBJ1-2	TGTGCCACCAGCGGCGGATCCCCCCGGGGTGGCTACACCTTC	CATSGGSPRGGYTF
TRBV7-2	.	.	TRBJ2-3	TGTGCCAGCAGCTTAGGGTATCAGCCCGGTACGCAGTATTTT	CASSLGYQPGTQYF
TRBV2	.	.	TRBJ1-5	TGTGCCAGCAGTGAGCGGGCAGCTAGTCAGCCCCAGCATTTT	CASSERAASQPQHF
TRBV7-9	TRBD2	.	TRBJ2-7	TGTGCCAGCAGCTTACGACTAGCGGGAGGCTTGTACGAGCAGTACTTC	CASSLRLAGGLYEQYF
TRBV5-6	TRBD1	.	TRBJ2-3	TGTGCCAGCAGCCCAGGACAGGGGGTTTTGGATACGCAGTATTTT	CASSPGQGVLDTQYF
TRBV6-5	.	.	TRBJ2-7	TGTGCCAGCACAAGACTCCAGGGTGCTCTCGAGCAGTACTTC	CASTRLQGALEQYF
TRBV28	.	.	TRBJ2-7	TGTGCCAGCAGTTTAAGTGGGTACGAGCAGTACTTC	CASSLSGYEQYF
TRBV9	TRBD1	.	TRBJ1-5	TGTGCCAGCAGCGCCCAGGGGGGGGACCATCAGCCCCAGCATTTT	CASSAQGGDHQPQHF
TRBV5-1	TRBD1	.	TRBJ2-6	TGCGCCAGGGGACAGGGGGCGAGACCTGGGGCCAACGTCCTGACTTTC	CARGQGARPGANVLTF
TRBV9	TRBD2	.	TRBJ2-5	TGTGCCAGCAGCGTAGGGAGCGGGAGGTTCGCAGAGACCCAGTACTTC	CASSVGSGRFAETQYF
TRBV28	.	.	TRBJ1-5	TGTGCCAGCAGTAGGACAGTTAGCAATCAGCCCCAGCATTTT	CASSRTVSNQPQHF
TRBV9	TRBD1	few	TRBJ2-2	TGTGCCAGCAGCGCGGGACAGATTATGGCCGGGGAGCTGTTTTTT	CASSAGQIMAGELFF
TRBV2	.	.	TRBJ1-4	TGTGCCAGCACAATCCAAGACCGGAGGAGTGAAAAACTGTTTTTT	CASTIQDRRSEKLFF
TRBV6-6	.	.	TRBJ1-2	TGTGCCAGCAGGGACGCGGGGGACTATGGCTACACCTTC	CASRDAGDYGYTF
TRBV28	TRBD1	.	TRBJ2-7	TGTGCCAGTTCCGTTCTGGGACAGAAATCCGAGCAGTACTTC	CASSVLGQKSEQYF
TRBV4-3	TRBD1	.	TRBJ2-2	TGCGCCAGCAGCCAAGACTGGGGACAGCAATACACCGGGGAGCTGTTTTTT	CASSQDWGQQYTGELFF
TRBV29-1	.	.	TRBJ1-2	TGCAGCGCCTCCAACGGGGGGGGCTACACCTTC	CSASNGGGYTF
TRBV6-1	.	.	TRBJ2-7	TGTGCCAGCAGTGAGTGGCGGAAGCAGTACTTC	CASSEWRKQYF
TRBV7-3	TRBD1	.	TRBJ1-1	TGTGCCAGCAGCTTAGGCGCAGGGGGCACTGAAGCTTTCTTT	CASSLGAGGTEAFF
TRBV4-2	TRBD2	many	TRBJ2-7	TGTGCCAGCAGCCAAACTGGGACTAGCGGGAGCGGCGAGCAGTACTTC	CASSQTGTSGSGEQYF
TRBV29-1	.	.	TRBJ1-1	TGCAGCGTGGGATTAGCAGACACTGAAGCTTTCTTT	CSVGLADTEAFF
TRBV29-1	.	few	TRBJ2-1	TGCAGCGTTGGTGGACTGGGGAGACGAAGCTCCTACAATGAGCAGTTCTTC	CSVGGLGRRSSYNEQFF
TRBV2	.	.	TRBJ1-2	TGTGCCAGCACCAAGGATCTTAACTATGGCTACACCTTC	CASTKDLNYGYTF
TRBV19	.	.	TRBJ2-7	TGTGCCAGTACCCCGGGCGGTGCCTACGAGCAGTACTTC	CASTPGGAYEQYF
TRBV30	.	.	TRBJ1-5	TGTGCCTGGAGTCCCAGGGCTTCAAATCAGCCCCAGCATTTT	CAWSPRASNQPQHF
TRBV7-2	.	.	TRBJ2-5	TGTGCCAGCAGCTGGGGGCCAGCGGGACACCAAGAGACCCAGTACTTC	CASSWGPAGHQETQYF
TRBV9	.	.	TRBJ1-5	TGTGCCAGCACCCGATCGGGGTTGGGCAATCAGCCCCAGCATTTT	CASTRSGLGNQPQHF
TRBV5-1	TRBD2	.	TRBJ2-1	TGCGCCAGCAGCTTGGATGTTCCGGGACTAGCGGCAAATGAGCAGTTCTTC	CASSLDVPGLAANEQFF
TRBV5-1	.	.	TRBJ2-7	TGCGCCAGCAGCTTGGGATCAAGCTCCTACGAGCAGTACTTC	CASSLGSSSYEQYF
TRBV18	.	.	TRBJ1-3	TGTGCCAGCTCACCCGGGAGGGTAAACTCTGGAAACACCATATATTTT	CASSPGRVNSGNTIYF
TRBV28	TRBD1	.	TRBJ2-7	TGTGCCAGCAGACAGGGGCCGCTGACCTCCTACGAGCAGTACTTC	CASRQGPLTSYEQYF
TRBV14	TRBD2	.	TRBJ2-1	TGTGCCAGCAGCCCCAAGGGAGCGGGAGCGTGGTATGAGCAGTTCTTC	CASSPKGAGAWYEQFF
TRBV5-1	TRBD2	.	TRBJ2-1	TGCGCCAGCAGCTTACCCTTACTAGCGGAACACAATGAGCAGTTCTTC	CASSLPLLAEHNEQFF
TRBV30	.	.	TRBJ2-3	TGTGCCTGGAGCGGAGGGGGCAGGAAAGATACGCAGTATTTT	CAWSGGGRKDTQYF
TRBV2	.	.	TRBJ2-7	TGTGCCAGCAGCGGAGACACGAACTACGAGCAGTACTTC	CASSGDTNYEQYF
TRBV28	.	once	TRBJ2-2	TGTGCCTTAGGAGGGGGGAACACCGGGGAGCTGTTTTTT	CALGGGNTGELFF
TRBV30	TRBD2	.	TRBJ2-7	TGTGCCTGGAGTTTGACGACGGCGGGAGGGCGGGAGCAGTACTTC	CAWSLTTAGGREQYF
TRBV9	.	.	TRBJ2-1	TGTGCCAGCAGCGCCCGGACAGTCGTAACCTCCTACAATGAGCAGTTCTTC	CASSARTVVTSYNEQFF
TRBV18	TRBD1	once	TRBJ2-2	TGTGCCAGCTCACCCGCGGGACAGGGGACCGGGGAGCTGTTTTTT	CASSPAGQGTGELFF
TRBV28	TRBD2	.	TRBJ2-1	TGTGCCAGCAGTTCCATGAGACTAGCGGGAGAAGTCAATGAGCAGTTCTTC	CASSSMRLAGEVNEQFF
TRBV7-3	.	.	TRBJ2-2	TGTGCCAGCAGCTTAACTGCTGTCGCCAGGGGCGGTGAGCTGTTTTTT	CASSLTAVARGGELFF
TRBV28	.	.	TRBJ1-2	TGTGCCAGCAGTAGGACCTATGGCTACACCTTC	CASSRTYGYTF
TRBV5-1	.	.	TRBJ2-2	TGCGCCAGCAGCCAAATGGGGGTAACGGTCACCGGGGAGCTGTTTTTT	CASSQMGVTVTGELFF
TRBV2	TRBD1	.	TRBJ2-5	TGTGCCAGCAGTCCTAGGGGACAGGCTGAGTACTTC	CASSPRGQAEYF
TRBV9	TRBD1	.	TRBJ1-1	TGTGCCAGCAGCGTAGAGGCAGGGGGCGGCACTGAAGCTTTCTTT	CASSVEAGGGTEAFF
TRBV5-1	.	.	TRBJ2-7	TGCGCCAGCAGCTTGGCCGGGGGAGGCTCTACGTCCGAGCAGTACTTC	CASSLAGGGSTSEQYF
TRBV7-2	.	.	TRBJ1-2	TGTGCCAGCAGCTTAGTATCCGCGGGAGACAGGAATCCTGGCTACACCTTC	CASSLVSAGDRNPGYTF
TRBV28	.	.	TRBJ1-5	TGTGCCACCAAACTCGGGGGGGCCGGTCAGCCCCAGCATTTT	CATKLGGAGQPQHF
TRBV5-1	.	.	TRBJ2-7	TGCGCCAGCAGCTTGCGCTGGGGCGGCGAGCAGTACTTC	CASSLRWGGEQYF
TRBV18	.	.	TRBJ2-2	TGTGCCAGCTCATTACCGGGACGAGGGAACGGGGAGCTGTTTTTT	CASSLPGRGNGELFF
TRBV5-5	.	.	TRBJ1-3	TGTGCCAGCAGCCTAGGGGGCTCTGGAAACACCATATATTTT	CASSLGGSGNTIYF
TRBV5-1	TRBD1	.	TRBJ2-7	TGCGCCAGCAGCTTGGGTGGGACAGCTTCCTACGAGCAGTACTTC	CASSLGGTASYEQYF
TRBV5-1	TRBD1	.	TRBJ1-2	TGCGCCAGCAGCTCCCGGGACAGCGGGTCCGCCTTC	CASSSRDSGSAF